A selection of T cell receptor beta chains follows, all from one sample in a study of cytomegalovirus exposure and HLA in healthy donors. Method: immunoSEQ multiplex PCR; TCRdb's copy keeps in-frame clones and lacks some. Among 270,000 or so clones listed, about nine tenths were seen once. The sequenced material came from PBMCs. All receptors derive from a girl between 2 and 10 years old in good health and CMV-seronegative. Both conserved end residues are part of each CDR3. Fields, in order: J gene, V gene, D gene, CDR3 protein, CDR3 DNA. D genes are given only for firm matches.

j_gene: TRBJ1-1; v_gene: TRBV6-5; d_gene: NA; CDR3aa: CASSYTRGGEAFF; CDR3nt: TGTGCCAGCAGTTACACACGGGGAGGCGAAGCTTTCTTT
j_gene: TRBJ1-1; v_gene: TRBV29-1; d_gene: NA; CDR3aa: CSVEDREAFF; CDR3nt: TGCAGCGTTGAAGACCGTGAAGCTTTCTTT
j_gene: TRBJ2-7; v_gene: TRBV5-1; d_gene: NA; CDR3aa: CASSLQVAGEQYF; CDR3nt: TGCGCCAGCAGCTTGCAAGTGGCGGGTGAGCAGTACTTC
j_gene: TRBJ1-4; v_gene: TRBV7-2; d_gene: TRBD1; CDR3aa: CASSPGLRGQYEKLFF; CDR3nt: TGTGCCAGCAGCCCCGGTCTCAGGGGGCAGTATGAAAAACTGTTTTTT
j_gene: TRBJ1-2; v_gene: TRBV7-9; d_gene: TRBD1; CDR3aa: CASSLPGQGLTHYTF; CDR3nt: TGTGCCAGCAGCTTACCCGGACAGGGCCTAACTCACTACACCTTC
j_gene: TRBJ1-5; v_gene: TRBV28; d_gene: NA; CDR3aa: CASSQTGPHNQPQHF; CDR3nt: TGTGCCAGCAGTCAGACAGGACCCCACAATCAGCCCCAGCATTTT
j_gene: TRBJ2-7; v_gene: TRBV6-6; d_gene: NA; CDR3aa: CASSYSAGGNSYEQYF; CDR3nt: TGTGCCAGCAGTTACTCAGCAGGGGGGAACTCCTACGAGCAGTACTTC
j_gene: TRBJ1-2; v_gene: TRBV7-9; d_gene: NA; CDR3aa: CASSLALGFGDGYTF; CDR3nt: TGTGCCAGCAGCTTAGCGTTAGGTTTCGGGGATGGCTACACCTTC
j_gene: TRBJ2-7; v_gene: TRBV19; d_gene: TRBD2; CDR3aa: CASSMVTAGSYEQYF; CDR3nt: TGTGCCAGTAGTATGGTGACAGCGGGATCCTACGAGCAGTACTTC
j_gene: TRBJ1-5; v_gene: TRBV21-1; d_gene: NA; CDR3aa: CASTGDRNLNQPQHF; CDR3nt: TGTGCCAGCACCGGGGACAGGAACCTCAATCAGCCCCAGCATTTT
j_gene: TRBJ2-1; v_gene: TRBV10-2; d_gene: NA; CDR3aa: CASSEGEASYNEQFF; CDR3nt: TGCGCCAGCAGTGAGGGTGAGGCCTCCTACAATGAGCAGTTCTTC
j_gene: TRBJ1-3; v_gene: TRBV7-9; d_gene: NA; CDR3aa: CASSLGQGNTIYF; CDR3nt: TGTGCCAGCAGCCTCGGACAGGGAAACACCATATATTTT